This T cell receptor (beta chain) was retrieved from a study of metastatic and nonmetastatic thyroid tumors (dated by TCRdb to 2020 to 2022). Background for the entire study: The researchers compared repertoires between peripheral blood samples and tumor or nodule tissue samples from patients with malignant or benign thyroid disease.

From its cysteine to its phenylalanine, the CDR3 spans 14 amino acids. Left in the record is the CDR3 DNA by itself, 42 bases read in frame from the first base. What the study reported, not specific to this receptor: In both blood and tumor samples, malignant tumors were reported to have significantly higher TCR beta diversity than benign nodules.

None of the patients had been given any treatment before thyroid surgery. Using T-cell receptor beta sequencing, the researchers looked back retrospectively at clinical samples from patients, gathered between about 2011 and 2018. Libraries came from PCR. The reads were generated on an Illumina HiSeq 4000. High-throughput sequencing was used to profile the TCR beta-chain CDR3 region of each patient. In the source study's methods: CDR3 differences across clinicopathological groups were used to build a classifier for discriminating distant-metastatic papillary thyroid cancer patients. The Shannon index was used to measure repertoire diversity, and the Morisita-Horn index was used to measure how similar tumor and blood repertoires were. TCRdb itself trimmed the public reads at Q25 with fastp, ran MiXCR and retained productive beta chains. TCRdb, not the original authors, processed these V and J calls. The sample records under 55,000 clones, roughly 18% of which are singletons. 3% of the sample lies in the top ten.

Worth noting for this clone: Its binding antigen is unknown. The junction does not match germline at one end; this may be a read error. Other nucleotide sequences in the sample specify the same CDR3.

In this chain, TRBV12-3 or TRBV12-4 is recombined with TRBJ1-4, with 8 bases matching TRBD1. The material sequenced was blood. The sequence derives from a female donor with papillary thyroid cancer or a benign thyroid nodule (not recorded which). Some clones in this sample may be carry-over from other donors' samples. The DNA reads TGTGCCAGCAGCCGTGACAGGGGTGGTGAAAAACTTTTTTTT. It codes for CASSRDRGGEKLFF.